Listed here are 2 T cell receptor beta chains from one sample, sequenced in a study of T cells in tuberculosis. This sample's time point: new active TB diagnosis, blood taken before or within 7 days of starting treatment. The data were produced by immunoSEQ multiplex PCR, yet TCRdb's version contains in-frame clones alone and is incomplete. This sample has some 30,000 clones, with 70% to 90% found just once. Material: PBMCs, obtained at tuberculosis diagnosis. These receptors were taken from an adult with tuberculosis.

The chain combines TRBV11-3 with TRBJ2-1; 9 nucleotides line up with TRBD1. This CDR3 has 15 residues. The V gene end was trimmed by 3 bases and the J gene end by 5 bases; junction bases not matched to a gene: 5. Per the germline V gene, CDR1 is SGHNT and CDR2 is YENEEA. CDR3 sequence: CASSLGTGRDNEQFF. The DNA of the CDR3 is TGTGCCAGCAGCTTGGGGACAGGGAGAGACAATGAGCAGTTCTTC.

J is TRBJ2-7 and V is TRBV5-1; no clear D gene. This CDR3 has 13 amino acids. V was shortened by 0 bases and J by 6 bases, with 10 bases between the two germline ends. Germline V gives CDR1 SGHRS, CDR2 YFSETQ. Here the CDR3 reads CASSLDPPSEQYF. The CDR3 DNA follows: TGCGCCAGCAGCTTGGACCCTCCTAGCGAGCAGTACTTC.